This T cell receptor (beta chain) appears in the sequencing data of a study of control samples from healthy donors and cancer patients (dated by TCRdb to the early 2020s). Details on this clone: Its antigen remains undetermined. No much larger clone exists at a distance of one base, and base qualities are not known.

The germline ends are 23 bases apart after V is trimmed by 4 bases and J by 7 bases. The cysteine opens and the phenylalanine closes a CDR3 of 17 amino acids. Here the CDR3 DNA is all that survives: 51 bases in frame from base 1. The germline V gene (reference sequence) specifies SEHNR as CDR1 and FQNEAQ as CDR2. The library was made by the immunoSEQ multiplex PCR assay. The clones in this table, taken by TCRdb from immuneACCESS, are in-frame only. Not every clone is retained; where verified, under half of the shortfall comes from an unresolved V gene, and the cause of the rest is unknown. The table for this sample lists 90,000 or so clones; approximately 90% of them were counted only once. Approximately 14% of the sample goes to the ten largest clones.

The sample taken for sequencing was blood. The sequence joins TRBV7-9 to TRBJ2-1; TRBD1 could be the D gene, as 7 bases match. The source of this sequence is a woman between 65 and 79 years old in good health. In nucleotides, the sequence is TGTGCCAGCAGCTCCACGACAGGGCTCGGGAGTAGGAATGAGCAGTTCTTC. It translates as CASSSTTGLGSRNEQFF.